Given below is one T cell receptor (beta chain) in context. Its specificity is not known. The data derive from a study of cytomegalovirus exposure and HLA in healthy donors. Study context: The study placed about 86% of its approximately 360 genotyped donors in the Caucasian-associated ancestry cluster.

PCR amplification relied on 60 Vbeta primers (plus 13 Jbeta primers). Libraries were prepared by immunoSEQ multiplex PCR; TCRdb keeps only in-frame clonotypes and omits some of them. The table has about 64,000 clones, approximately 85% seen once; the top ten hold about 10%. Study observations and caveats: When analyzed later, a missense DCLRE1C variant was found to be linked to TCR beta V- and J-gene trimming. Some TCR beta chains (roughly 150 of them) were listed as cytomegalovirus-associated. Donors belonging to an Asian-associated ancestry cluster reportedly showed fewer N-insertions in productive TCRs than the 666-donor mean, according to what a later analysis found.

The sequence was collected from a female donor in good health and CMV-seronegative. Sequencing was done on a sample of PBMCs.

CDR3 in DNA: TGTGCCAGCAGCTTATATGACAGGGGGACCGAGCAGTACTTC. It encodes CASSLYDRGTEQYF. V is TRBV11-2 and J is TRBJ2-7; 9 bases are a match to TRBD1. CDR3 length equals 14 residues. Germline V gene data show CDR1 as SGHAT and CDR2 as FQNNGV. V was pared by 2 bases and J by 6 bases, with 5 bases of the junction left unmatched.